Following are 2 T cell receptor beta chains from one sample sequenced in a study of T cells in Graves' hyperthyroidism and ophthalmopathy. RNA transcripts yielded amplified TCR beta CDR3 regions. HTBI primers drove first-round RT-PCR of the TCR CDR3. TCRdb itself ran the multiplex PCR reads through MiXCR, one entry per CDR3 protein. The sample holds more than 500,000 distinct CDR3 sequences, around 42% seen once. Material for sequencing was peripheral blood or thyroid tissue (not recorded which). Source of these receptors: an adult woman with Graves' disease, either hyperthyroidism or ophthalmopathy (not recorded which).

This clonotype was seen a few times. This chain joins TRBV7-3 and TRBJ2-7; 8 bases agree with TRBD1. The DNA matches TRBJ2-1 better at its end, which makes the J call doubtful. CDR1 and CDR2 from the germline V gene are SGHTA and FQGTGA. CDR3 length: 13 amino acids. CDR3 loop: CASSPDRVAEQFF. In DNA, the CDR3 is TGTGCCAGCAGCCCGGACAGGGTGGCTGAGCAGTTCTTC.

A remark on this clonotype: Likely a read error: the CDR3 ends without its conserved phenylalanine or tryptophan. The DNA is left out, because the CDR3 cannot be placed on it with certainty; the CDR3 is given as TCRdb lists it. CDR3 residues: CSVGKKGVNY. The gene calls are TRBV29-1 and TRBJ1-4. The germline gives CDR1 SQVTM, CDR2 ANQGSEA. The length of the CDR3 is 10 amino acids, counting both ends.